The entry below gives a single T cell receptor beta chain sequence along with its context. There are a few counts of this clone. Its antigen is not yet known. It has no much larger one-base neighbor in the sample; base qualities were not kept. Libraries came from the immunoSEQ multiplex PCR assay. The multiplex PCR relied on a mix of 60 forward primers for TCR Vbeta segments and 13 reverse primers for TCR Jbeta segments. Amplification of the CDR3 region of rearranged TCR beta genes was performed with a multiplex PCR assay on genomic DNA. On the Illumina HiSeq System, the amplified TCR beta libraries were sequenced as 87-base-pair reads. The original pipeline was this. A later analysis counted tens of millions of unique TCR beta chains across the 500 to 850 repertoires, and some 12 million of these chains were shared by at least two donors. Raw reads were error-corrected and collapsed into unique sequences by a nearest-neighbor algorithm in which closely related sequences were merged to remove PCR and sequencing errors. To assign V, D and J gene segments, CDR3 sequences were aligned to IMGT reference sequences. For a sequence to be retained, a match of at least six nucleotides to both a V gene segment and a J gene segment was required. A rearrangement counted as productive if the CDR3 had no stop codons and remained in frame with V and J, and every other rearrangement counted as non-productive. CDR3 was defined by IMGT convention, running from the second conserved V-encoded cysteine to the conserved J-encoded phenylalanine. In an earlier analysis of more than 550 of the donors, sequences lacking an unambiguous match to a single V gene segment were excluded. In an earlier analysis of some 590 of the donors, a V segment was called functional when productive rearrangements were above 56.7%, and segregating when the standard deviation between donors exceeded 5%. A statistical classification framework was built to diagnose cytomegalovirus status from the catalog of TCR beta chain sequences. In a later analysis, V and J genes were assigned by comparing TCR nucleotide sequences against IMGT/GENE-DB human TR gene sequences. A later analysis assigned CDR3 sequences and most-parsimonious VDJ recombination scenarios with the TCRdist pipeline. A later analysis defined each TCR beta chain by its CDR3 amino acid sequence plus V-gene family, and excluded reads lacking a unique V-gene family. As a way to deal with suspected cross-contamination and a sequencing artifact, a later analysis dropped hundreds of nucleotide sequences that were highly shared and had low generation probability. For each public chain, a later analysis derived a clonal expansion index from normalized ranks of inferred template counts within each repertoire. A later analysis computed generation probabilities with a VDJ recombination model fitted to out-of-frame rearrangements, and checked the results against IGoR. In a later analysis, TCR-TCR, TCR-HLA and TCR-CMV co-occurrence was scored with hypergeometric tests, and a repertoire-size bias correction was applied to TCR pairs. In a later analysis, false discovery rates were estimated by permuting HLA or CMV assignments 20 times. In a later analysis, co-occurring TCRs were grouped using DBSCAN, with TCRdist sequence similarity added in when clustering inside HLA-allele-positive subsets. Co-occurrence clustering excluded repertoires with fewer than 30,000 or more than 120,000 public chains, plus five with anomalous nucleotide sharing. TCRdb carries this immuneACCESS record with in-frame sequences only. Its versions omit some clonotypes, under half of them owing to an unresolved V gene in the studies checked, with the rest unexplained. That table gives V, J and clone size, and the DNA gave D and trimming. The sample has roughly 200,000 clones on record, about two thirds of them singletons. 2.5% to 3% of the sample is held by the ten biggest clonotypes.

The cohort consisted of approximately 670 healthy bone marrow donors. All cohort members were sampled while nominally healthy, although unrecorded immune exposures were likely present. The donor tested CMV seropositive, placing the donor among the 310 or so seropositive members of the cohort. A peripheral blood sample was collected from each donor, and TCR beta sequencing was performed on peripheral blood mononuclear cells. Genomic DNA extraction from the blood cell samples was performed with the Qiagen DNeasy Blood Extraction Kit. Its CDR3 holds 12 amino acids, cysteine through phenylalanine. The retained sequence is limited to the CDR3, 36 bases, with the frame set at the first base. CDR1 and CDR2 are drawn from the germline V gene (reference sequence): LNHNV, YYDKDF. Unmatched junction bases come to 2, with V trimmed by 4 bases and J by 6 bases. The data were obtained in a study of cytomegalovirus exposure and HLA in healthy donors (dated by TCRdb to the late 2010s). About the investigation overall: An earlier analysis of under 600 of the donors reported 250 to 350 Gb of sequence data and approximately 110 million unique TCR beta sequences from around 200 million T cells. HLA typing covered class I and class II loci at four-digit resolution. The study aimed to test whether signatures of past pathogen exposure could be identified by cataloging public T cell receptors. Donor age, sex, ethnicity and CMV serostatus were compiled together with the repertoire data. A separate validation cohort of over 95 different subjects was used in addition to the roughly 620-subject first cohort. On average, over 200,000 unique TCR beta nucleotide sequences were sequenced per donor among 398 genotyped donors of the cohort, with 15% to 20% of those sequences being non-productive. To study patterns of TCR occurrence, a later analysis re-analyzed previously published TCR beta repertoires from 666 donors and added high-resolution HLA genotyping. To predict cytomegalovirus infection status, the study brought together high-throughput TCR immunosequencing, statistical association of individual TCRs with disease status, and machine learning. To decide whether each TCR beta V gene segment behaved as functional or pseudogenic, an earlier analysis of nearly 600 of the donors relied on high-throughput TCR beta sequencing. Of the roughly 400 genotyped donors, 65% to 90% fell in the genetic ancestry cluster associated with self-reported Caucasian donors. Rather than using new phenotypic data, the later analysis identified candidate immune exposures from TCR beta sequences and from how often those sequences occurred across donors. The number of typed donors differed by locus: roughly 629-640 for A, B, C, DRB1 and DQB1; approximately 530 for DQA1; 606 for DPA1; and about 450 for DPB1. Using immunosequencing, the study profiled T cell repertoires from roughly 650 subjects and related those repertoires to cytomegalovirus serostatus. A later genetic analysis took genome-wide SNP genotypes for about 65% of the roughly 670 donors and used that subset as a discovery cohort. All discovery cohort repertoires had been generated on a single sequencing platform. Roughly 5 DR-DQ haplotypes were handled as single units for association and clustering, since linkage in the cohort was strong. An early release covering just under 650 HLA-typed donors comprised about 300 gigabases of sequencing data and tens of millions of unique TCR sequences.

Here is what the overall study found, with its caveats: A further reported finding was that TCR beta sequences accurately predicted the HLA-A and HLA-B alleles for most subjects in the first cohort. A later analysis found that HLA-associated TCR beta chains were more clonally expanded and had lower generation probabilities than equally common non-associated chains. Because some donors lacked HLA typing at each locus, the association tests relied only on the typed subset. Correlated functional status among segregating V segments might be attributable to linkage disequilibrium, but an unknown experimental factor could not be ruled out. In an earlier analysis of some 540 of the donors, most TCR beta V segments appeared in productive rearrangements about 87% or about 30% of the time, broadly matching IMGT annotations. According to a later analysis, most CMV-associated TCR beta chains appeared to be HLA-restricted, and the HLA associations seemed to be driven largely by CMV exposure. Because the 87-base-pair reads could not distinguish some IMGT-functional V segments, including TRBV6-2 and TRBV6-3, those segments were excluded. A later genetic analysis associated a missense DCLRE1C variant with V-gene and J-gene trimming of TCR beta chains, and an independent cohort replicated the association. Cytomegalovirus status was reported to be diagnosed by the classifier with high specificity and sensitivity in both the original and validation cohorts. In a later genetic analysis, fewer N-insertions in productive TCRs were reported among donors in an Asian-associated ancestry cluster than the roughly 700-donor mean. The study listed 164 TCR beta chains as associated with cytomegalovirus. In vitro tests confirmed that three of the cytomegalovirus-associated TCR beta chains recognize cytomegalovirus antigens. The earlier analysis of approximately 590 of the donors excluded 15 to 20 rarely observed V segments, including chromosome 9 orphons, because counts were too low. In a later analysis, TCR association rates were found to vary across HLA loci, with the most associated TCRs seen for DRB1 alleles and the fewest for HLA-C alleles. Strong co-occurrence of HLA alleles, especially DR and DQ, made assigning TCR associations to individual alleles difficult. Presence/absence analyses assumed roughly uniform sequencing depth across donors, an assumption that may not hold. The sequencing pipeline was judged likely to have produced a cluster of highly shared sequence variants as a technical artifact. In this cohort, only TCR beta chains were sequenced, and detectable features were limited by the absence of alpha or paired-chain data. The authors suggested that the approach could potentially be extended to other disease states and immunological phenotypes. The only immune exposure information available for the cohort was CMV serostatus. While some public TCRs were present in many individuals, most TCR sequences turned up only very rarely across donors. Specific HLA alleles were associated with about 17,000 TCR beta sequences at a false discovery rate of 0.05 in a later analysis. Several of the top co-occurrence clusters appeared to be linked to parvovirus B19, influenza, CMV and Epstein-Barr virus, according to a later analysis.

Sequenced: PBMCs. Here the chain combines TRBV15 and TRBJ1-1; 7 central nucleotides agree with TRBD1. This sequence originates from a man in his forties in good health and CMV-seropositive. The CDR3 sequence is CATSNGQAEAFF. The nucleotide sequence is TGTGCCACCAGCAATGGACAGGCTGAAGCTTTCTTT.